This T cell receptor (beta chain) was found in a study of CXCR3-negative and CXCR3-positive naive CD8 T cells. For the study at large: Each library gave roughly 1.6 +/- 0.3 million of approximately 130 million TRB reads. Study-level results: Diversity was high in both naive subsets and much lower in memory cells.

The method, 5' RACE with UMI labels, was used to prepare the TRB cDNA libraries. Reprocessing the 5' RACE reads, TCRdb reports a single entry for every CDR3 protein and omits DNA. This listing includes roughly 86,000 distinct CDR3 sequences. Germline CDR1 is MRHNA and CDR2 is SNTAGT. This CDR3 has 14 residues. Triplicates of about 270,000 cells were sorted from each CD8+ T cell subset. Identification of naive CD8+ T cells rested on CD45RO-CCR7+CD27+CD95- status. Regarding this clonotype: Its antigen is as yet unknown.

Sequenced input: naive CXCR3- CD8+ T cells from blood. Subset described: CD45RO-CCR7+CD27+CD95- naive CD8+ T cells lacking CXCR3 (TNR3-). The sequence was obtained from a human donor in good health. Some clones in this sample may be carry-over from other donors' samples. J is TRBJ2-7 and V is TRBV6-4; the D gene TCRdb calls, TRBD1, cannot be checked with no DNA. The CDR3 region is CASGGFEGNYEQYF.